The clone carrying this TCR beta chain was detected only once. The data were taken from a study of blood T cell repertoires in COVID-19. The germline gives CDR1 SNHLY, CDR2 FYNNEI. This CDR3 is 14 amino acids long. Trimming at V came to 6 bases and at J to 2 bases, leaving 5 bases not matched to a gene. In the original analysis: Estimation of nucleated cell counts was performed using reference gene primer amplification. The assay was immunoSEQ multiplex PCR, and TCRdb's table has in-frame clones only and misses some. V, J and clone size derive from that table, while D and trimming were established from the DNA sequence. The table includes approximately 190,000 clones, over 75% detected once.

The rearrangement joins TRBV2 to TRBJ2-7; 9 bases align to TRBD1. This clonotype originated in a woman in her forties who had recovered from COVID-19. Sequenced: peripheral blood. The CDR3 region has the DNA TGTGCCAGCAGGAAGGACAGGGGCCCCTACGAGCAGTACTTC. Protein product: CASRKDRGPYEQYF.